This T cell receptor (beta chain) originates from a study of beta chain features in type 1 diabetes. Overall study results and limits: Shorter TCRB CDR3s, moderately but significantly so, marked every one of the four CD4+ subsets in Type 1 diabetes patients.

Isolated RNA was reverse transcribed in full, so expressed TCRB transcripts were sequenced. Produced via immunoSEQ multiplex PCR; TCRdb's table is partial and in-frame only. The sample holds almost 350,000 clones; less than 9.5% are singletons and the top ten take approximately 0.44%. The germline V and J ends were trimmed by 0 bases and 6 bases, with 13 bases remaining between them. Germline V gene lookup returns CDR1 SGHRS and CDR2 YFSETQ. The length of the CDR3 is 14 residues. Worth noting for this clone: Its specificity is not known.

Markers CD45RO/CCR7/CD25/CD127/CD95/CD27 served to sort CD4+ naive, central memory, regulatory and stem cell-like memory cells. The source material was central memory CD4+ T cells from blood. V and J are TRBV5-1 and TRBJ2-7, with a possible D match to TRBD1 (6 bases). The source of this sequence is a woman aged 18-35 years in good health. The CDR3 is CASSLGQGSLEQYF. The CDR3 DNA reads as TGCGCCAGCAGCTTGGGCCAGGGGAGTCTCGAGCAGTACTTC.